Listed below are T cell receptor beta chains from one sample, sequenced in a study of blood T cell repertoires in COVID-19. Sequencing was performed with immunoSEQ multiplex PCR; in TCRdb, only in-frame clones are kept and a portion is missing. The sample shows around 58,000 clones, roughly nine tenths of them seen only once. Input material: peripheral blood. Receptors originate from an older woman with active or convalescent COVID-19. CDR3s include the opening cysteine and the closing phenylalanine or tryptophan. Part of the rows lack a size; the others show once, few, many or a class for expanded clones.

j_gene,abundance,v_gene,CDR3aa
TRBJ1-2,.,TRBV30,CASIRGRGGYTF
TRBJ2-7,.,TRBV11-1,CASSTSQGFYEQYF
TRBJ2-5,.,TRBV5-4,CASSLAAAGGETQYF
TRBJ1-1,few,TRBV10-3,CAISDRLGVEAFF
TRBJ2-1,.,TRBV5-1,CASRGSRGNEQFF
TRBJ2-3,.,TRBV9,CASSVFGLAGGKFQTSTDTQYF
TRBJ2-7,.,TRBV11-1,CASSWTGVNEQYF
TRBJ2-7,once,TRBV6-5,CASNSGTGRYEQYF
TRBJ1-4,.,TRBV7-9,CASSQAGTGNEKLFF
TRBJ1-3,few,TRBV5-4,CASSFYGFSGNTIYF
TRBJ2-6,.,TRBV6-1,CASSERGRAIGANVLTF
TRBJ2-7,.,TRBV7-3,CASSWGHGPYEQYF
TRBJ1-1,.,TRBV10-3,CAISESGGNEAFF
TRBJ2-1,.,TRBV2,CASSGTSGRMSEQFF
TRBJ1-3,.,TRBV27,CASSPALGGSGNTIYF
TRBJ2-2,.,TRBV10-3,CAIRVGTGELFF
TRBJ1-6,.,TRBV30,CAWRVRTGASPLHF
TRBJ1-2,.,TRBV19,CASSTRDITYGYTF
TRBJ1-5,.,TRBV28,CASSSPNLGLVGQPQHF
TRBJ2-1,.,TRBV28,CASSPAGLAGVNEQFF